This is a list of T cell receptor beta chains from one sample in a study of blood T cells in healthy people across ages. Each CDR3 protein is one row after TCRdb ran MiXCR on the 5' RACE reads. The table records over 950,000 distinct CDR3 sequences, just over 50% of them present only once. Material for sequencing was blood. These receptors were obtained from a woman in her fifties or sixties in good health. Each CDR3 is given with its conserved first and last residue. The D gene is left open where the match is weak. For some rows the clone size is stated as once, few or many, or as a class when expanded; others skip it.

D	length	V	J	size	CDR3	DNA
TRBD1	18	TRBV11-1	TRBJ2-7	NA	CASSQLPGQGRLRYEQYF	TGTGCCAGCAGCCAACTCCCGGGACAGGGGCGCCTCCGGTACGAGCAGTACTTC
NA	14	TRBV29-1	TRBJ2-5	few	CSVEASGRSETQYF	TGCAGCGTTGAGGCATCTGGGAGAAGCGAGACCCAGTACTTC
TRBD1	13	TRBV18	TRBJ1-6	NA	CASSTGSDSPLHF	TGTGCCAGCTCGACAGGGTCGGATTCACCCCTCCACTTT
TRBD2	15	TRBV6-2/TRBV6-3	TRBJ2-1	few	CASSPGLAGGQEQFF	TGTGCCAGCAGTCCGGGACTAGCGGGAGGACAAGAGCAGTTCTTC
TRBD1	15	TRBV15	TRBJ1-2	NA	CATNRVLGTGVGYTF	TGTGCCACCAACAGAGTACTTGGGACAGGGGTTGGCTACACCTTC
TRBD2	16	TRBV29-1	TRBJ2-1	NA	CSVTAGVSTYYNEQFF	TGCAGCGTCACAGCGGGAGTGTCAACCTATTACAATGAGCAGTTCTTC
NA	16	TRBV7-2	TRBJ2-3	NA	CASSLDRPGSTDTQYF	TGTGCCAGCAGCTTAGATCGCCCGGGTAGCACAGATACGCAGTATTTT
NA	16	TRBV20-1	TRBJ2-6	NA	CSARDRGAAGANVLTF	TGCAGTGCTAGAGATCGCGGTGCCGCTGGGGCCAACGTCCTGACTTTC
TRBD1	17	TRBV28	TRBJ2-4	NA	CASSAGGRGLAKNIQYF	TGTGCCAGCAGTGCCGGGGGCAGGGGGCTAGCCAAAAACATTCAGTACTTC
NA	16	TRBV20-1	TRBJ1-2	NA	CSARDRGDRVSYGYTF	TGCAGTGCTAGAGACAGGGGCGACCGCGTGAGCTATGGCTACACCTTC
TRBD1	12	TRBV29-1	TRBJ2-3	few	CSTDRGPDTQYF	TGCAGCACGGACAGGGGCCCAGATACGCAGTATTTT
TRBD2	18	TRBV20-1	TRBJ2-7	NA	CSAEGGLAGESSYNEQYF	TGCAGTGCCGAGGGGGGACTAGCGGGAGAGAGCTCCTACAATGAGCAGTACTTC
NA	17	TRBV29-1	TRBJ2-3	few	CSVDATLRGVGTDTQYF	TGCAGCGTTGATGCTACGCTACGTGGGGTTGGAACAGATACGCAGTATTTT
TRBD2	15	TRBV20-1	TRBJ2-3	few	CSARDLLAGRDTQYF	TGCAGTGCTAGAGATCTGCTAGCGGGACGGGATACGCAGTATTTT
TRBD2	17	TRBV28	TRBJ2-3	few	CASSLTPLAGGPNTQYF	TGTGCCAGCAGTTTGACCCCTTTGGCGGGAGGGCCCAATACGCAGTATTTT
TRBD2	16	TRBV13	TRBJ2-5	NA	CASSQGWTGGRNEQYF	TGTGCCAGCAGTCAAGGTTGGACGGGAGGTCGAAATGAGCAGTACTTC
NA	14	TRBV6-6	TRBJ1-2	few	CASSYRGASSGYTF	TGTGCCAGCAGTTATAGAGGGGCATCTTCTGGCTACACCTTC
NA	14	TRBV12-3/TRBV12-4	TRBJ1-4	NA	CASSVGNSNEKLFF	TGTGCCAGCAGTGTGGGTAACAGTAATGAAAAACTGTTTTTT
NA	12	TRBV9	TRBJ1-2	NA	CASRGVGYGYTF	TGTGCCAGCAGAGGGGTCGGCTATGGCTACACCTTC
NA	13	TRBV30	TRBJ2-3	NA	CAWSVGSTDTQYF	TGTGCCTGGAGTGTCGGGAGCACAGATACGCAGTATTTT
TRBD1	15	TRBV7-3	TRBJ1-2	few	CASSLGQGSTYGYTF	TGTGCCAGCAGCCTAGGACAGGGATCGACCTATGGCTACACCTTC
TRBD2	16	TRBV4-2	TRBJ2-7	few	CASSFRLAGGVYEQYF	TGTGCCAGCAGCTTCCGACTAGCGGGAGGCGTCTACGAGCAGTACTTC
NA	13	TRBV30	TRBJ1-1	few	CAWSGGPNTEAFF	TGTGCCTGGAGTGGGGGCCCCAACACTGAAGCTTTCTTT
NA	13	TRBV28	TRBJ2-7	many	CASSPRGPYEQYF	TGTGCCAGCAGCCCTCGGGGACCCTACGAGCAGTACTTC
NA	14	TRBV4-2	TRBJ2-5	NA	CASSQSPRGETQYF	TGTGCCAGCAGCCAGTCTCCCCGCGGAGAGACCCAGTACTTC
NA	15	TRBV7-9	TRBJ2-7	NA	CASSPSGQGLWEQYF	TGTGCCAGCAGCCCCTCGGGGCAGGGCCTTTGGGAGCAGTACTTC
NA	13	TRBV6-5	TRBJ1-1	NA	CASSDSVNTEAFF	TGTGCCAGCAGTGATTCGGTGAACACTGAAGCTTTCTTT
NA	15	TRBV9	TRBJ2-5	once	CASSAGARDRETQYF	TGTGCCAGCAGCGCAGGCGCAAGAGACCGAGAGACCCAGTACTTC
NA	14	TRBV29-1	TRBJ1-1	many	CSVAVWQGNTEAFF	TGCAGCGTGGCGGTGTGGCAGGGAAACACTGAAGCTTTCTTT
TRBD1	17	TRBV24-1	TRBJ2-3	NA	CATSDSWDRGQLNTQYF	TGTGCCACCAGTGATTCCTGGGACAGGGGGCAACTGAATACGCAGTATTTT
NA	13	TRBV6-4	TRBJ1-4	NA	CASSESALGQLFF	TGTGCCAGCAGTGAGTCGGCCCTGGGGCAACTGTTTTTT
NA	15	TRBV5-8	TRBJ2-1	NA	CASSFRGGSGDEQFF	TGTGCCAGCAGCTTTCGGGGCGGTTCTGGGGATGAGCAGTTCTTC
TRBD1	14	TRBV7-2	TRBJ2-7	few	CASSLDRGRYEQYF	TGTGCCAGCAGCCTAGACAGGGGGAGATACGAGCAGTACTTC
NA	13	TRBV2	TRBJ2-7	once	CASRSGGGYEQYF	TGTGCCAGCAGATCAGGGGGGGGCTACGAGCAGTACTTC
NA	14	TRBV5-6	TRBJ2-7	NA	CASSVTEIGYEQYF	TGTGCCAGCAGCGTGACAGAAATCGGCTACGAGCAGTACTTC